This T cell receptor (beta chain) was sequenced in a study of blood T cells in healthy people across ages. Alongside a J-beta primer mix, a sample-barcoded 5' primer served in a second PCR lasting about 7 to 12 cycles. TCRdb re-analysed the 5' RACE reads in MiXCR, keeping a single row per CDR3 protein. The sample comprises about 680,000 distinct CDR3 sequences, around 45% of which are singletons, and around a third rests with the top ten. CDR3 size: 15 residues. Germline lookup yields CDR1 DFQATT and CDR2 SNEGSKA (reference sequence). This sequence was found in a woman in her sixties in good health. Sequenced sample: blood. The genes are TRBV20-1 and TRBJ2-7; 7 positions match TRBD2. Near its end, the DNA agrees better with TRBJ2-5, so the J call may be wrong. For the CDR3, the DNA is TGCAGTGCTCCCGACCTCCGGCTAGCGGAAGAGACCCAGTACTTC. This encodes CSAPDLRLAEETQYF.